This T cell receptor (beta chain) is drawn from a study of blood T cells in healthy people across ages. The sample holds a few counts of this clonotype. Its antigen remains unidentified. About 10 milliliters of peripheral blood were drawn from each donor into EDTA-treated tubes. General study results and limits: More naive CD4+ cells and higher diversity marked long-lived donors relative to aged donors.

The V gene end was trimmed by 6 bases and the J gene end by 6 bases; junction bases not matched to a gene: 6. This CDR3 has 14 residues. Germline CDR1 reads MNHEY; CDR2 reads SMNVEV (reference sequence). Next came a second PCR, run for about 6 to 11 cycles, which used a sample-barcoded 5' primer along with a J-beta primer mix. A single record per CDR3 protein comes from TCRdb applying MiXCR to the 5' RACE reads. The sample has roughly 1.5 million distinct CDR3 sequences; 42% are singletons. Input material: blood. The sequence was collected from a woman younger than 30 in good health. The chain links TRBV27 to TRBJ1-5, with TRBD1 matching over 9 bases. CDR3 DNA: TGTGCCAGCAGCTTTCTGACAGGGGGTCAGCCCCAGCATTTT. It translates to CASSFLTGGQPQHF.